Following are 16 T cell receptor beta chains from one sample sequenced in a study of ipilimumab plus nivolumab after autologous stem cell transplantation. Assay: immunoSEQ multiplex PCR; the TCRdb copy retains only in-frame clones and omits some. The top ten clones hold around 20% of a sample with 20,000 to 25,000 clones, 75% to 85% of them seen once. This material consisted of PBMCs, taken in a trial of ipilimumab plus nivolumab as post-transplant consolidation. The receptors come from a male donor with diffuse large B-cell lymphoma.

V usage is TRBV28 and J usage is TRBJ2-5, with 7 nucleotides matching TRBD2. The V gene's germline CDR1 is MDHEN and CDR2 SYDVKM. This CDR3 comprises 14 residues. Trimming at V came to 4 bases and at J to 4 bases, leaving 6 bases not matched to a gene. In DNA, the CDR3 is TGTGCCAGCAGTTCGGGGGGAACAGGAGAGACCCAGTACTTC. Translating it yields CASSSGGTGETQYF. Based on the CDR3 plus reference TRBV28 and TRBJ2-5, the full variable domain is DVKVTQSSRYLVKRTGEKVFLECVQDMDHENMFWYRQDPGLGLRLIYFSYDVKMKEKGDIPEGYSVSREKKERFSLILESASTNQTSMYLCASSSGGTGETQYFGPGTRLLVL.

The chain links TRBV27 to TRBJ1-5, with 7 bases aligning to TRBD1. CDR3 length: 14 amino acids. Germline V gene lookup returns CDR1 MNHEY and CDR2 SMNVEV (reference sequence). V was pared by 0 bases and J by 6 bases, with 2 bases of the junction left unmatched. In DNA form, the CDR3 reads TGTGCCAGCAGTTTATCAGGGGGCGGTCAGCCCCAGCATTTT. Its translation is CASSLSGGGQPQHF.

This clone was recorded only once. The chain has TRBV19 and TRBJ1-1, with TRBD1 as a possible D gene (5 bases). Germline lookup yields CDR1 LNHDA and CDR2 SQIVND (reference sequence). Trimming left V 7 bases short and J 0 bases short, with 15 bases between. The CDR3 has 15 residues. Here the CDR3 reads CASTEWGGLNTEAFF. In DNA form, the CDR3 reads TGTGCCAGTACCGAATGGGGCGGGCTGAACACTGAAGCTTTCTTT. Combining the CDR3 with reference TRBV19 and TRBJ1-1 gives the whole variable domain DGGITQSPKYLFRKEGQNVTLSCEQNLNHDAMYWYRQDPGQGLRLIYYSQIVNDFQKGDIAEGYSVSREKKESFPLTVTSAQKNPTAFYLCASTEWGGLNTEAFFGQGTRLTVV.

The chain employs TRBV5-4 and TRBJ2-2; either TRBD1 or TRBD2 may supply D (5 bases each). Germline CDR1 reads SGHNT; CDR2 reads YYREEE (reference sequence). Trimming took off 4 bases at V and 4 bases at J, with 11 bases between the two ends. The CDR3 is made up of 14 amino acids. CDR3 sequence: CASSGDGFTGELFF. CDR3 in DNA: TGTGCCAGCAGCGGGGACGGCTTCACCGGGGAGCTGTTTTTT. The whole variable domain, remainder taken from reference TRBV5-4 and TRBJ2-2, is ETGVTQSPTHLIKTRGQQVTLRCSSQSGHNTVSWYQQALGQGPQFIFQYYREEENGRGNFPPRFSGLQFPNYSSELNVNALELDDSALYLCASSGDGFTGELFFGEGSRLTVL.

This clone occurred once. Here the CDR3 reads CASSPSARTVDTQYF. The CDR3, as DNA: TGTGCCAGCAGCCCATCCGCCCGCACAGTAGATACGCAGTATTTT. The chain recombines TRBV7-2 with TRBJ2-3; the D is unclear. CDR1 is SGHTA and CDR2 is FQGNSA in the germline V gene. V lost 5 bases and J 5 bases, leaving 17 bases between the germline ends. The CDR3 is made up of 15 amino acids. The whole variable domain, remainder taken from reference TRBV7-2 and TRBJ2-3, is GAGVSQSPSNKVTEKGKDVELRCDPISGHTALYWYRQSLGQGLEFLIYFQGNSAPDKSGLPSDRFSAERTGGSVSTLTIQRTQQEDSAVYLCASSPSARTVDTQYFGPGTRLTVL.

The genes are TRBV9 and TRBJ2-3; D is unclear. V dropped 4 bases and J dropped 0 bases, with 9 bases sitting between them. The CDR3 is 14 residues long. CDR1 SGDLS and CDR2 YYNGEE come from the germline V gene. In nucleotides, the CDR3 is TGTGCCAGCAGCTTACTACCCAGCACAGATACGCAGTATTTT. Protein: CASSLLPSTDTQYF.

This chain uses TRBV7-7 with TRBJ2-3; D gene uncertain. V was trimmed by 1 base and J by 6 bases, leaving 11 bases between them. This CDR3 comprises 14 residues. CDR1 and CDR2 (germline): SSHAT, FNYEAQ (reference sequence). CDR3 sequence (DNA): TGTGCCAGCAGCTTAGTTGGCGGTGGGGATACGCAGTATTTT. The encoded protein is CASSLVGGGDTQYF.

This rearrangement joins TRBV10-1 to TRBJ1-1; D remains unclear. The V gene lost 6 bases and the J gene lost 9 bases, with 11 bases spanning the gap. There are 11 residues in the CDR3. CDR1 is WNHNN and CDR2 is SYGVQD in the germline V gene (reference sequence). In nucleotides, the CDR3 is TGCGCCAGCAGGCGAGTCCATCAAGCTTTCTTT. This codes for CASRRVHQAFF.

The chain is built from TRBV7-9 and TRBJ2-2; D perhaps matches TRBD1 (5 bases). The length of the CDR3 is 14 residues. Germline CDR1 SEHNR, CDR2 FQNEAQ (reference sequence). Trimming pared 6 bases from V and 5 bases from J, leaving 13 bases between. CDR3 DNA: TGTGCCAGCAGTAGGGGCCAACTGACCGGGGAGCTGTTTTTT. It codes for CASSRGQLTGELFF. Looking up the rest from reference TRBV7-9 and TRBJ2-2 gives the full variable domain: DTGVSQNPRHKITKRGQNVTFRCDPISEHNRLYWYRQTLGQGPEFLTYFQNEAQLEKSRLLSDRFSAERPKGSFSTLEIQRTEQGDSAMYLCASSRGQLTGELFFGEGSRLTVL.

The chain links TRBV5-8 to TRBJ2-1; TRBD1 is a possible D gene (6 bases). Germline loops: CDR1 SGHTS, CDR2 YDEGEE. The CDR3 totals 15 residues. Deletions cut 0 bases from V and 2 bases from J, with 9 bases between. In DNA, the CDR3 is TGTGCCAGCAGCTTGGACCAGGGGCCCTACAATGAGCAGTTCTTC. Translated: CASSLDQGPYNEQFF.

The rearrangement joins TRBV10-1 to TRBJ2-1; a weak D match, TRBD1 (5 bases). Trimming shortened V by 3 bases and J by 0 bases, and 12 bases separated the two germline ends. Germline V gene sequence: CDR1 WNHNN, CDR2 SYGVQD (reference sequence). The CDR3 contains 16 residues. CDR3 amino acids: CASSDLDMSSYNEQFF. For the CDR3, the DNA is TGCGCCAGCAGTGACCTGGACATGAGCTCCTACAATGAGCAGTTCTTC.

This clone is medium-sized (0.01 to 0.1%). The chain links TRBV13 to TRBJ1-6; D is perhaps TRBD1 (5 bases). The germline CDR1 and CDR2 sequences are PRHDT and FYEKMQ (reference sequence). The germline V and J ends were trimmed by 5 bases and 8 bases, with 13 bases remaining between them. The CDR3 is 14 amino acids. DNA of the CDR3: TGTGCCAGCAGCCCCGGCGGGGCTTATTCACCCCTCCACTTT. This encodes CASSPGGAYSPLHF. The entire variable domain, with the rest obtained from reference TRBV13 and TRBJ1-6, is as follows: AAGVIQSPRHLIKEKRETATLKCYPIPRHDTVYWYQQGPGQDPQFLISFYEKMQSDKGSIPDRFSAQQFSDYHSELNMSSLELGDSALYFCASSPGGAYSPLHFGNGTRLTVT.

The chain uses TRBV5-6 and TRBJ2-4, with 14 bases aligning to TRBD2. This CDR3 is 16 amino acids long. Trimming removed 4 bases from V and 9 bases from J; junction bases left unmatched: 9. From germline, CDR1 is SGHDT and CDR2 YYEEEE. The CDR3 is CASSRGLAGARGIQYF. Written as DNA, the CDR3 is TGTGCCAGCAGCAGGGGACTAGCGGGGGCCAGGGGCATTCAGTACTTC.

V is TRBV6-5 and J is TRBJ2-1; unclear D gene. V lost 6 bases and J lost 0, with 12 bases in between. Per germline, CDR1 MNHEY and CDR2 SVGAGI. The CDR3 has 15 amino acids. The CDR3 loop reads CASSPMASSYNEQFF. The DNA for the CDR3 is TGTGCCAGCAGCCCCATGGCAAGCTCCTACAATGAGCAGTTCTTC.

This clone turned up a few times. This chain links TRBV4-3 with TRBJ2-2, with D tentatively TRBD1 (6 bases). Germline CDR1 reads LGHNA; CDR2 reads YSLEER. Trimming left V 5 bases short and J 4 bases short, with 8 bases between. This CDR3 spans 13 amino acids. CDR3 in amino acids: CASSTQGTGELFF. CDR3 nucleotide sequence: TGCGCCAGCAGCACACAGGGCACCGGGGAGCTGTTTTTT.

The rearrangement links TRBV28 to TRBJ2-3, with unresolved D. V was cut by 6 bases and J by 0 bases, with 16 bases left in between. Germline loops: CDR1 MDHEN, CDR2 SYDVKM. The CDR3 is 16 residues long. The CDR3 loop is CASRTSTPFSTDTQYF. The CDR3 region has the DNA TGTGCCAGCAGGACGTCTACCCCCTTTAGCACAGATACGCAGTATTTT.